The 5 T cell receptor beta chains presented below share a single source sample, sequenced in a study of post-analysis software for immune sequencing data. Study findings and constraints: With TRBV5-6, TRBV5-1 and TRBV20-1 included, several TRBV segments were more frequent in patients than in controls.

Antigens for these TCRs are unknown. Built from TCR beta cDNA, the libraries had unique molecular identifiers in them. Each CDR3 protein gets one entry after TCRdb re-called the PCR reads with MiXCR. The sample yields 700,000 to 800,000 distinct CDR3 sequences, 25% to 30% seen once. The sequenced sample was blood. These TCRs come from a girl aged 10 to 17 with multiple sclerosis.

The V call is TRBV6-5, the J call TRBJ2-5; D is possibly TRBD2 (7 bases). The V end was cut by 7 bases, the J end by 7 bases, with 22 bases between. CDR3 length: 15 amino acids. In germline, CDR1 is MNHEY, CDR2 SVGAGI. For the CDR3, the DNA is TGTGCCAGCACCGACGCGGGGGCCATGGGGGGGACCCAGTACTTC. Translated: CASTDAGAMGGTQYF.

The gene calls are TRBV20-1 and TRBJ2-4, with 7 bases identical to TRBD2. From germline, CDR1 is DFQATT and CDR2 SNEGSKA (reference sequence). The trim removed 4 bases at V and 3 bases at J, leaving 3 bases unmatched. The CDR3 covers 13 residues. The CDR3 DNA follows: TGCAGTGCTACAGGGAGGGGCAAAAACATTCAGTACTTC. Translating it yields CSATGRGKNIQYF.

CDR3 nucleotide sequence: TGTGCCAGCAGCCGACAGCCGACGAACACCGGGGAGCTGTTTTTT. Amino acids: CASSRQPTNTGELFF. The rearrangement links TRBV6-5 to TRBJ2-2, with D perhaps TRBD1 (5 bases). This CDR3 contains 15 residues. CDR1 and CDR2 (germline): MNHEY, SVGAGI. V was trimmed by 6 bases and J by 0 bases, leaving 11 bases between them.

This clonotype has at least ten counts. Germline and junction disagree at one end, which may indicate a read error. This chain joins TRBV5-1 and TRBJ2-3; D is unresolved. Germline V gene sequence: CDR1 SGHRS, CDR2 YFSETQ. The CDR3 runs to 14 residues. CDR3 coding DNA: TGTGCCAGCAGCTTATCGGATAGCACAGATACGCAGTATTTT. It encodes CASSLSDSTDTQYF.

The chain joins TRBV6-1 to TRBJ2-1; D gene unclear. Trimming removed 10 bases at V and 7 bases at J, with 11 bases between. The CDR3 is made up of 11 amino acids. CDR1 is MNHNS, CDR2 SASEGT, per germline. CDR3 amino acids: CATEKGNEQFF. The CDR3 coding sequence is TGTGCCACAGAGAAAGGGAATGAGCAGTTCTTC.